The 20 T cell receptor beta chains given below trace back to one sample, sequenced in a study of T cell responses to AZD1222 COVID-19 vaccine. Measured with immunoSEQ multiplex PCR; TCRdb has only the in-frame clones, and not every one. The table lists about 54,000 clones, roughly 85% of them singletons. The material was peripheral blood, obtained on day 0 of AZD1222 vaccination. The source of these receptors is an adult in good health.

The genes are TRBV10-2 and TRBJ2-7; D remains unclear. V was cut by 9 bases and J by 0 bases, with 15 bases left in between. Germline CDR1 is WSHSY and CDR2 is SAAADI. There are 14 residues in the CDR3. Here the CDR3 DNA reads TGCGCCAGTAGCTCACAGCTGAACTCCTACGAGCAGTACTTC. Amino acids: CASSSQLNSYEQYF.

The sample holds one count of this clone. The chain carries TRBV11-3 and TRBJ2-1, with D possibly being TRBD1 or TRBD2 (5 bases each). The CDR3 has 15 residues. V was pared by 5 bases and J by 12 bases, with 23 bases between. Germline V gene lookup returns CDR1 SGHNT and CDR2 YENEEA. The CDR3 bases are TGTGCCAGCAGCACGGGGACGGACGCTACAATGAGGCAGTTCTTC. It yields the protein CASSTGTDATMRQFF.

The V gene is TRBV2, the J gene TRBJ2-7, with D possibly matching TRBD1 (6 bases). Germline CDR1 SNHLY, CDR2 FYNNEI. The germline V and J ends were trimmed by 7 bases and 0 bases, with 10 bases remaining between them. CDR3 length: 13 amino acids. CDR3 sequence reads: CASKDSSSYEQYF. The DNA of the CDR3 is TGTGCCAGCAAGGACAGTAGCTCCTACGAGCAGTACTTC.

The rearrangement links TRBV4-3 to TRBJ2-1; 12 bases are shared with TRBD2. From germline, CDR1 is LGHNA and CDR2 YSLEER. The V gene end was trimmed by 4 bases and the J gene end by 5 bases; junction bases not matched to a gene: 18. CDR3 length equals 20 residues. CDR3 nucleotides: TGCGCCAGCAGCCGGAGCCTGGGGCGGACTAGCGGGGTGATCCACAATGAGCAGTTCTTC. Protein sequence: CASSRSLGRTSGVIHNEQFF.

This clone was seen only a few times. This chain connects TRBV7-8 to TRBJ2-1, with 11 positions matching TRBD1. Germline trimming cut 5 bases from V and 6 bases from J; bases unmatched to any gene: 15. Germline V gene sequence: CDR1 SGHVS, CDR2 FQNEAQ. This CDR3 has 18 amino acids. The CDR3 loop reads CASSESGTGGRLGNEQFF. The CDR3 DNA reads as TGTGCCAGCAGCGAGTCCGGGACAGGGGGACGTCTTGGCAATGAGCAGTTCTTC.

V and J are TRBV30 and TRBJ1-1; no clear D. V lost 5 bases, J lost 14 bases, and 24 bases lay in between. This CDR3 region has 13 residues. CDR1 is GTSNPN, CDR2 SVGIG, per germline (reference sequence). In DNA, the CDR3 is TGTGCCTGGGACCTTAGTCACCTTTCGGGCGCATTCTTT. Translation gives CAWDLSHLSGAFF.

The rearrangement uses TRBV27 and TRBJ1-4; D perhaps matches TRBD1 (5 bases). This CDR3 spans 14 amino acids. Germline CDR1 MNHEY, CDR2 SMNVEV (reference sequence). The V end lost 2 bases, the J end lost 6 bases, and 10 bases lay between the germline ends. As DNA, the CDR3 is TGTGCCAGCAGTTTAAGAGGGGATGATGAAAAACTGTTTTTT. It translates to CASSLRGDDEKLFF.

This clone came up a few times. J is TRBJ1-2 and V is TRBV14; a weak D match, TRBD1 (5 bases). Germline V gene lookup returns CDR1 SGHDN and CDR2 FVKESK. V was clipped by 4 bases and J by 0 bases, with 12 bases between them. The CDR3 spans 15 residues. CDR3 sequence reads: CASSRQGLANYGYTF. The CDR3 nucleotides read TGTGCCAGCAGCCGTCAGGGCCTCGCTAACTATGGCTACACCTTC.

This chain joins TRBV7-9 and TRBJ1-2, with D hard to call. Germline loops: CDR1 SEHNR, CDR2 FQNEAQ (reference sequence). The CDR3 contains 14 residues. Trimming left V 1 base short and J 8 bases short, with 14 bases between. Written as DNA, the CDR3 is TGTGCCAGCAGCTTAGGGGGTCTGGTCCGAGGCTACACCTTC. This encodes CASSLGGLVRGYTF.

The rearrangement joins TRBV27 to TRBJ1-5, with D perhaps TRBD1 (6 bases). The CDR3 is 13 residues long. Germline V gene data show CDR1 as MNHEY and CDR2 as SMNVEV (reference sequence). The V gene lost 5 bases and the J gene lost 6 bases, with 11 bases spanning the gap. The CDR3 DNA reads TGTGCCAGCAGTCTCACAGGGATTCAGCCCCAGCATTTT. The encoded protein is CASSLTGIQPQHF.

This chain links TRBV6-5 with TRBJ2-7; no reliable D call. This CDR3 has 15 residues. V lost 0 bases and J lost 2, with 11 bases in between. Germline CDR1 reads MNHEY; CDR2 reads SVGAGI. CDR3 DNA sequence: TGTGCCAGCAGTTACTCTGGCATAGATACCTACGAGCAGTACTTC. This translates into CASSYSGIDTYEQYF.

This CDR3 is CASSLQETQYF. The CDR3 nucleotides are TGTGCCAGCAGCCTCCAAGAGACCCAGTACTTC. V is TRBV12-3 or TRBV12-4 and J is TRBJ2-5, with D hard to call. V lost 6 bases and J lost 1, with 3 bases in between. CDR3 size: 11 residues.

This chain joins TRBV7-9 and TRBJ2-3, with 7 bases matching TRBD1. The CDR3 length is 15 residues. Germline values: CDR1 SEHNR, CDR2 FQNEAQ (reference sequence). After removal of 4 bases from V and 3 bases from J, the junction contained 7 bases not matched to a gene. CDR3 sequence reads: CASSSISDRTDTQYF. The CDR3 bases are TGTGCCAGCAGCTCAATATCGGACAGGACAGATACGCAGTATTTT.

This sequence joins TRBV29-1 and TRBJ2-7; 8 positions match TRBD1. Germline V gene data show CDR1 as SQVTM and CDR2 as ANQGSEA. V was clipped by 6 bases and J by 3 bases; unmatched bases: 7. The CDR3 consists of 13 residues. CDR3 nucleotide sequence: TGCAGCGTCGTGACAGGGGAGGACTACGAGCAGTACTTC. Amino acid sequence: CSVVTGEDYEQYF.

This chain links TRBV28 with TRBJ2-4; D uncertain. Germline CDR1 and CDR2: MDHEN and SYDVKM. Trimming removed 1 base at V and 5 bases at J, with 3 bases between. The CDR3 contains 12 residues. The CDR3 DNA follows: TGTGCCAGCAGTTTATCAGAAAACATTCAGTACTTC. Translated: CASSLSENIQYF.

In nucleotides, the CDR3 is TGTGCCAGCAGCACAGCGTTTGGGGGGTCCTATGGCTACACCTTC. Translated: CASSTAFGGSYGYTF. The J gene is TRBJ1-2, the V gene TRBV3-1 (or the pseudogene TRBV3-2), with D possibly TRBD1 on 5 matching bases. CDR1 is LGHDT, CDR2 YNNKEL, per germline (reference sequence). The CDR3 sequence is 15 residues long. V gave up 5 bases and J gave up 4 bases, with 17 bases separating them.

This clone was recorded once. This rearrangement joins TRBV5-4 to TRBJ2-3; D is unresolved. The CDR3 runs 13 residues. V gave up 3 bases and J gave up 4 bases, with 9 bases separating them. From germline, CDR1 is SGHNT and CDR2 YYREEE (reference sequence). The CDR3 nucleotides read TGTGCCAGCAGCTCGGGCGCGGCAGATACGCAGTATTTT. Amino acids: CASSSGAADTQYF.

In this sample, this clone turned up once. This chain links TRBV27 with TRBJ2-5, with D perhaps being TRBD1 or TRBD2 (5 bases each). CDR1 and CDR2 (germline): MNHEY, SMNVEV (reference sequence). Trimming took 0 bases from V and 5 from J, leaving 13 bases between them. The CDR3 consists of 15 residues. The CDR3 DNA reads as TGTGCCAGCAGTTTATCGGGGACCCGTAGGGAGACCCAGTACTTC. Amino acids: CASSLSGTRRETQYF.

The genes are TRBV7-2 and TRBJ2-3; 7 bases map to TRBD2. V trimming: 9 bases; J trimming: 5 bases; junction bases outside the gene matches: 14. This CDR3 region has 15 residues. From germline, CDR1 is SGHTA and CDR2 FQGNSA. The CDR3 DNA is TGTGCCAGTGGAGTAGAACGGGGCGGGGGAGATACGCAGTATTTT. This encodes CASGVERGGGDTQYF.

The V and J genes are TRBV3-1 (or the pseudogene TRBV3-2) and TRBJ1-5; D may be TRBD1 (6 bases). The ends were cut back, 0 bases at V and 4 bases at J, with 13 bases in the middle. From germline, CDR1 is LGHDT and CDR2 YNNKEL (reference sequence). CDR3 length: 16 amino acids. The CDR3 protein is CASSQDGGHSNQPQHF. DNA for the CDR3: TGTGCCAGCAGCCAAGATGGGGGACATTCGAATCAGCCCCAGCATTTT.